These 14 T cell receptor beta chains were sequenced from one sample in a study of blood T cell repertoires in COVID-19 (dated by TCRdb to 2018 to 2021). Library preparation was by the immunoSEQ multiplex PCR assay. This is the immuneACCESS table as TCRdb keeps it, with only in-frame sequences that have V and J called. A part of the clones is gone; compared with another copy, unresolved V genes explain less than half, and the rest is unexplained. The sample yields 300,000 to 400,000 clones; 87% were counted once. Approximately 7.8% of the sample goes to the ten largest clones. Sequencing input: peripheral blood. These receptors originate from a woman aged 50 to 65 who had recovered from COVID-19.

The chain links TRBV28 to TRBJ2-3; D remains unclear. The CDR3 length is 13 residues. V was cut by 7 bases and J by 4 bases, with 12 bases left in between. Germline values: CDR1 MDHEN, CDR2 SYDVKM. The CDR3, as DNA: TGTGCCAGCATCATACCGGGTGCAGATACGCAGTATTTT. It yields the protein CASIIPGADTQYF.

The V gene is TRBV7-6, the J gene TRBJ2-1, with D maybe TRBD1 (6 bases). Germline V gene lookup returns CDR1 SGHVS and CDR2 FNYEAQ. V was shortened by 1 base and J by 5 bases, with 9 bases between the two germline ends. The CDR3 is made up of 14 amino acids. The CDR3: CASSLGRGNNEQFF. The CDR3 DNA follows: TGTGCCAGCAGCTTAGGCAGGGGTAACAATGAGCAGTTCTTC.

The V gene is TRBV11-1, the J gene TRBJ2-5; D possibly corresponds to TRBD2 (6 bases). The CDR3 has 14 amino acids. Germline CDR1 SGHAT, CDR2 FQDESV (reference sequence). Trimming pared 7 bases from V and 2 bases from J, leaving 14 bases between. The CDR3 reads CASTHGLRQETQYF. Written as DNA, the CDR3 is TGTGCCAGCACCCACGGACTAAGGCAAGAGACCCAGTACTTC.

This sequence joins TRBV24-1 and TRBJ2-3; a possible D gene is TRBD2 (6 bases). From germline, CDR1 is KGHDR and CDR2 SFDVKD. This CDR3 has 16 amino acids. The ends were cut back, 1 base at V and 2 bases at J, with 12 bases in the middle. The CDR3 DNA reads TGTGCCACCAGTGATTTAAGGGGAGGAGACACAGATACGCAGTATTTT. This gives the protein CATSDLRGGDTDTQYF.

The chain carries TRBV30 and TRBJ2-3, with 9 bases fitting TRBD2. This CDR3 has 15 residues. Germline loops: CDR1 GTSNPN, CDR2 SVGIG (reference sequence). V lost 0 bases to trimming and J lost 4 bases; unmatched junction nucleotides: 5. CDR3 in DNA: TGTGCCTGGAGTGTCACTAGCGGGTTATCAGATACGCAGTATTTT. Protein product: CAWSVTSGLSDTQYF.

The J gene is TRBJ2-1, the V gene TRBV28; 9 positions agree with TRBD2. The CDR3 has 16 amino acids. Germline V gives CDR1 MDHEN, CDR2 SYDVKM. J was trimmed by 1 base and V by 3 bases; bases with no gene match: 4. CDR3 sequence reads: CASSFGAGGSYNEQFF. The DNA of the CDR3 is TGTGCCAGCAGTTTTGGGGCGGGAGGGTCCTACAATGAGCAGTTCTTC.

The rearrangement links TRBV10-1 to TRBJ2-3; D might be TRBD2 (5 bases). The CDR3 contains 14 residues. The germline gives CDR1 WNHNN, CDR2 SYGVQD (reference sequence). V was shortened by 3 bases and J by 6 bases, with 13 bases between the two germline ends. Here the CDR3 reads CASSDGLALDTQYF. The CDR3 DNA follows: TGCGCCAGCAGTGATGGGCTAGCTTTGGATACGCAGTATTTT.

The V gene is TRBV3-1 (or the pseudogene TRBV3-2), the J gene TRBJ2-4, with 12 bases identical to TRBD2. Germline lookup yields CDR1 LGHDT and CDR2 YNNKEL (reference sequence). With V trimmed by 1 base and J by 7 bases, 11 bases remained unmatched. The CDR3 runs 18 residues. The CDR3 coding sequence is TGTGCCAGCAGCCAAGCCGCCCTAGCGGGGGGGCCGGGTAACATTCAGTACTTC. It translates to CASSQAALAGGPGNIQYF.

This clone was counted a single time. J is TRBJ1-1 and V is TRBV7-9; tentative D call: TRBD1 (5 bases). Germline V gene lookup returns CDR1 SEHNR and CDR2 FQNEAQ (reference sequence). V was cut by 2 bases and J by 4 bases, with 11 bases left in between. The CDR3 runs to 14 residues. The DNA of the CDR3 is TGTGCCAGCAGCTTACAGGGTTTCGTCACTGAAGCTTTCTTT. Its protein is CASSLQGFVTEAFF. Full variable domain (missing parts from reference TRBV7-9 and TRBJ1-1): DTGVSQNPRHKITKRGQNVTFRCDPISEHNRLYWYRQTLGQGPEFLTYFQNEAQLEKSRLLSDRFSAERPKGSFSTLEIQRTEQGDSAMYLCASSLQGFVTEAFFGQGTRLTVV.

The chain is built from TRBV18 and TRBJ2-1; D is unclear. V was cut by 3 bases and J by 6 bases, with 12 bases left in between. The CDR3 consists of 14 residues. Looked up from germline, CDR1 is KGHSH and CDR2 is LQKENI. This CDR3 is CASSPPWATNEQFF. In DNA, the CDR3 is TGTGCCAGCTCACCGCCCTGGGCCACCAATGAGCAGTTCTTC.

This sequence joins TRBV28 and TRBJ1-5; D unclear. This CDR3 contains 16 residues. Trimming took 2 bases from V and 5 from J, leaving 16 bases between them. From germline, CDR1 is MDHEN and CDR2 SYDVKM. For the CDR3, the DNA is TGTGCCAGCAGTTTACCCCAAATTAACAGAGATCAGCCCCAGCATTTT. It specifies CASSLPQINRDQPQHF.

CDR3 DNA: TGTGCCAGCAGCCGACAGGGCGGCTACGAGCAGTACTTC. Its protein is CASSRQGGYEQYF. The V call is TRBV14, the J call TRBJ2-7, with 7 bases lining up with TRBD1. CDR1 SGHDN and CDR2 FVKESK come from the germline V gene. The J segment lost 3 bases and the V segment lost 4 bases, leaving 3 bases of the junction unmatched. The CDR3 consists of 13 residues.

V usage is TRBV9 and J usage is TRBJ1-1; the D is unclear. Per the germline V gene, CDR1 is SGDLS and CDR2 is YYNGEE. V was cut by 4 bases and J by 1 base, with 14 bases left in between. The CDR3 totals 15 residues. The CDR3 region has the DNA TGTGCCAGCAGCCCGCGGGCCGGGGAGAACACTGAAGCTTTCTTT. This sequence encodes CASSPRAGENTEAFF.

The chain couples TRBV20-1 to TRBJ1-4; no reliable D call. There are 16 residues in the CDR3. Germline CDR1 DFQATT, CDR2 SNEGSKA (reference sequence). Trimming left V 3 bases short and J 0 bases short, with 14 bases between. DNA of the CDR3: TGCAGTGCTAGTTCTATTACAGCAGCAACTAATGAAAAACTGTTTTTT. Protein product: CSASSITAATNEKLFF.